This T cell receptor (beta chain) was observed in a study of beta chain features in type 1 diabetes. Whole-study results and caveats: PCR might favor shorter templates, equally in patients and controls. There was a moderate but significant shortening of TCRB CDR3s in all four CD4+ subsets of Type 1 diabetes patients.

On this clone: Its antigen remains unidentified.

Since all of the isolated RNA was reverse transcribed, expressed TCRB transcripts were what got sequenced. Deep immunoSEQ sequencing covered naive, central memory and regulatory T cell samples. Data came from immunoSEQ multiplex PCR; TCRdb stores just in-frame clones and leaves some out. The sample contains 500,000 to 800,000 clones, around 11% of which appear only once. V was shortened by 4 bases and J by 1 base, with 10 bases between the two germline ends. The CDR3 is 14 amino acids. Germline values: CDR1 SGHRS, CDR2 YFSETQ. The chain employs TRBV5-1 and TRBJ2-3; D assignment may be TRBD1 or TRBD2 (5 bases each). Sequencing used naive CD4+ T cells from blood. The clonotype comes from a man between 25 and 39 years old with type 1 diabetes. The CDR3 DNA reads TGCGCCAGCAGCGGGACGGAGGGCACAGATACGCAGTATTTT. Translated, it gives CASSGTEGTDTQYF. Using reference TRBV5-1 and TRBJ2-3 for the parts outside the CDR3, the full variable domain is KAGVTQTPRYLIKTRGQQVTLSCSPISGHRSVSWYQQTPGQGLQFLFEYFSETQRNKGNFPGRFSGRQFSNSRSEMNVSTLELGDSALYLCASSGTEGTDTQYFGPGTRLTVL.